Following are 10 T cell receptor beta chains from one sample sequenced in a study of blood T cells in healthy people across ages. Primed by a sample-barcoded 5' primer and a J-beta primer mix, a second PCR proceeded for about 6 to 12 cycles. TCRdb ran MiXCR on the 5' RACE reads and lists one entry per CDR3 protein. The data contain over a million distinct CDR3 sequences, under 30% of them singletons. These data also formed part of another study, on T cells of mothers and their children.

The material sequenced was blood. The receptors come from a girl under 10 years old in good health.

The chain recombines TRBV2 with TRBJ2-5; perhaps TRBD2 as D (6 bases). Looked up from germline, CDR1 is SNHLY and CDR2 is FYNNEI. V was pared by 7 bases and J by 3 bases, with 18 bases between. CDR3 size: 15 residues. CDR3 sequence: CASKSGGTLKETQYF. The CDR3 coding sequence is TGTGCCAGCAAGAGTGGCGGGACCCTTAAAGAGACCCAGTACTTC.

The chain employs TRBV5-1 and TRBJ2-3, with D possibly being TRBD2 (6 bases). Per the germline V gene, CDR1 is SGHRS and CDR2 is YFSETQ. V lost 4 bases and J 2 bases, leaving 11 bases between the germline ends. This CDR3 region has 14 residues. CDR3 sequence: CASSPGDPTDTQYF. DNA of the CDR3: TGCGCCAGCAGCCCGGGGGATCCCACAGATACGCAGTATTTT.

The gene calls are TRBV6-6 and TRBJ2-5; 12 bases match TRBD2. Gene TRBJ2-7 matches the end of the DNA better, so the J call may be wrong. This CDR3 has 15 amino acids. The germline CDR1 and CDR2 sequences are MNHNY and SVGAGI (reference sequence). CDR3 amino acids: CASSGLAGFSYEQYF. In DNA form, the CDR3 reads TGTGCCAGCAGCGGACTAGCGGGGTTCTCCTACGAGCAGTACTTC.

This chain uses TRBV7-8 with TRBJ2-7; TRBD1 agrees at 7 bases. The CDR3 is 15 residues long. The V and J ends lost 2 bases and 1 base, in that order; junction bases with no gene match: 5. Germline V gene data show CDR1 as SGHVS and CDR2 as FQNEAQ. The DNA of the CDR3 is TGTGCCAGCAGCTTATTACAGGGGCCTTCCTACGAGCAGTACTTC. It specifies CASSLLQGPSYEQYF.

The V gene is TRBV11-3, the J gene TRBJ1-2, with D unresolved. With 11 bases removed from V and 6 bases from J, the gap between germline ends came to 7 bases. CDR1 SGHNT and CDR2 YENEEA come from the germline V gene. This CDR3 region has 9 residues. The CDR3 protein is CAVGDGYTF. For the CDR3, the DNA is TGTGCCGTCGGGGATGGCTACACCTTC.

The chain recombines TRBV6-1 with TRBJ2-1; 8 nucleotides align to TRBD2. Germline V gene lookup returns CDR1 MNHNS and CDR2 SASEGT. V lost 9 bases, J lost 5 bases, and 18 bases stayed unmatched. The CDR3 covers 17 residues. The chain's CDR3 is CARSGGGLAGLNNEQFF. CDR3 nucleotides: TGTGCCAGAAGCGGTGGCGGTCTAGCGGGTCTCAACAATGAGCAGTTCTTC.

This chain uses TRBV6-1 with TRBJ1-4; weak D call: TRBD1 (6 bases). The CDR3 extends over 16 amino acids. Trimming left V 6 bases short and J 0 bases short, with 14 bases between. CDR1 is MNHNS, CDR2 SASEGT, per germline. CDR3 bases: TGTGCCAGCAGATCAGACAGGATCGCAACTAATGAAAAACTGTTTTTT. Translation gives CASRSDRIATNEKLFF.

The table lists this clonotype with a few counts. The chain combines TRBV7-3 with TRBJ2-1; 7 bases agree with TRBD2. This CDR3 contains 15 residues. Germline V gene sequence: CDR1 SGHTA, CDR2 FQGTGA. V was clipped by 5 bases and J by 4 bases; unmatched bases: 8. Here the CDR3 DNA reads TGTGCCAGCAGCCCCGGGGACTACTTATACAATGAGCAGTTCTTC. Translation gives CASSPGDYLYNEQFF.

CDR3 sequence (DNA): TGCGCCAGCAGCCAAGAACCAGGGCGGAATGAGCAGTTCTTC. The encoded protein is CASSQEPGRNEQFF. V and J are TRBV4-1 and TRBJ2-5, with D possibly being TRBD1 (5 bases). The J call could be wrong; TRBJ2-1 is a better fit for the DNA end. Germline V CDR1 and CDR2: MGHRA, YSYEKL. The CDR3 contains 14 residues.

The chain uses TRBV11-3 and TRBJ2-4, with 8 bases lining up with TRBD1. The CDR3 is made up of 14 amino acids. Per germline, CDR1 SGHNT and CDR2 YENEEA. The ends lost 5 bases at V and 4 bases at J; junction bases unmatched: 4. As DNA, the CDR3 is TGTGCCAGCAGCCCACAGGGGGAGAAAAACATTCAGTACTTC. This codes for CASSPQGEKNIQYF.